The clone carrying this TCR beta chain was counted ten times or more. The data belong to a study of T cells in Graves' hyperthyroidism and ophthalmopathy. What was amplified from RNA transcripts were TCR beta CDR3 regions. Primed by the HTBI set, a first-round RT-PCR was run on the TCR CDR3. Via MiXCR, TCRdb re-called the multiplex PCR reads, giving one row per CDR3 protein. This sample has roughly 800,000 distinct CDR3 sequences; over 35% occur once, and the top ten carry approximately 8.7%. The sequenced sample consisted of blood. The clonotype comes from a man aged 18 to 35 with Graves' hyperthyroidism.

The CDR3: CASSSTAQFTLHF. For the CDR3, the DNA is TGTGCCAGCAGTTCGACAGCCCAATTCACCCTCCACTTT. This sequence joins TRBV6-1 and TRBJ1-6; possibly TRBD1 for D (5 bases). The CDR3 loop spans 13 amino acids. Germline V gives CDR1 MNHNS, CDR2 SASEGT. V was clipped by 5 bases and J by 14 bases, with 16 bases between them.